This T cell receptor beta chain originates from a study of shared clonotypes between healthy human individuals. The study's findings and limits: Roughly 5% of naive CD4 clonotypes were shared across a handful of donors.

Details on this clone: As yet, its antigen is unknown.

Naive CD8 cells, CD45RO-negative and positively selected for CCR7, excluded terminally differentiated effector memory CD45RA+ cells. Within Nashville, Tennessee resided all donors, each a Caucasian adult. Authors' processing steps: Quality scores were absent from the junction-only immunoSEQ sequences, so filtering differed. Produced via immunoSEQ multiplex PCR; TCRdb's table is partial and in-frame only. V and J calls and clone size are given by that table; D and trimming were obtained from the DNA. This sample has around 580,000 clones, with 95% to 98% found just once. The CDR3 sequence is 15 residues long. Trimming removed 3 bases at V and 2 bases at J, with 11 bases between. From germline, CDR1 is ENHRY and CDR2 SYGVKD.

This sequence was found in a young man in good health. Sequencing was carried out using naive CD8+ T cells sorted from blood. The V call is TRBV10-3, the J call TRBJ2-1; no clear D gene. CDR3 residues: CAISDGKSTYNEQFF. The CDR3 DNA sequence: TGTGCCATCAGTGACGGCAAGTCCACCTACAATGAGCAGTTCTTC.